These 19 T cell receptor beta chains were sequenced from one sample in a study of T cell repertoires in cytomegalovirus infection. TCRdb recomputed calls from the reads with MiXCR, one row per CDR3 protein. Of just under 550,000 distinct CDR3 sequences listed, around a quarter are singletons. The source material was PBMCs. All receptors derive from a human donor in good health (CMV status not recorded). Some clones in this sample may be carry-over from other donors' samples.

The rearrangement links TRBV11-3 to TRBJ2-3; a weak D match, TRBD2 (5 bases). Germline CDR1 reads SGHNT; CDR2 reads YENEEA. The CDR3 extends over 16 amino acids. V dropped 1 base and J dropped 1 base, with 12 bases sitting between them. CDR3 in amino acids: CASSLVGSLGTDTQYF. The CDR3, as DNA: TGTGCCAGCAGCTTAGTGGGGAGCCTCGGCACAGATACGCAGTATTTT.

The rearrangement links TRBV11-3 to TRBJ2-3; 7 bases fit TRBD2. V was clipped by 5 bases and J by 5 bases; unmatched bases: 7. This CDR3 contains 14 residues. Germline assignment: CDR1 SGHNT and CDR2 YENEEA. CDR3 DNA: TGTGCCAGCAGCCGGCGGGAGTCCGGAGATACGCAGTATTTT. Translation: CASSRRESGDTQYF.

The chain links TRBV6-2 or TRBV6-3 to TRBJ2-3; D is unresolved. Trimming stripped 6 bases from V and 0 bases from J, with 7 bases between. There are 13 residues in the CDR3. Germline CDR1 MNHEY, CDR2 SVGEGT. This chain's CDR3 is CASRVQSTDTQYF. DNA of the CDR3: TGTGCCAGCAGGGTACAGAGCACAGATACGCAGTATTTT.

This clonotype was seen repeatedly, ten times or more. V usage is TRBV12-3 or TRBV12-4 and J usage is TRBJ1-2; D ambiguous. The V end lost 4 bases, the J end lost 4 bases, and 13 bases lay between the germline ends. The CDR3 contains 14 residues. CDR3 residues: CASSSLGAPYGYTF. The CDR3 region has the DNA TGTGCCAGCAGTTCCCTAGGAGCGCCCTATGGCTACACCTTC.

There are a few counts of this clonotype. CDR3 sequence: CASSTGAYEQYV. The CDR3 region has the DNA TGTGCCAGCAGTACAGGGGCCTACGAGCAGTACGTC. The rearrangement uses TRBV6-2 or TRBV6-3 and TRBJ2-7; 7 positions match TRBD1. The junction had 0 bases not matched to a gene; V was cut back by 5 bases and J by 2 bases. The CDR3 is made up of 12 amino acids. Germline V CDR1 and CDR2: MNHEY, SVGEGT.

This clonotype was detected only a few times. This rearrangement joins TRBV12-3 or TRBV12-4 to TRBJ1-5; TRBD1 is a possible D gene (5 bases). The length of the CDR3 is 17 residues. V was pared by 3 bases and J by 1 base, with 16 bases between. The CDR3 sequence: CASSLGLSEASNQPQHF. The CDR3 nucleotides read TGTGCCAGCAGTTTGGGGCTTTCGGAGGCGAGCAATCAGCCCCAGCATTTT.

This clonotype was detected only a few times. DNA of the CDR3: TGCAGTGCCACAAGTGGCTACACCTTC. It is translated as CSATSGYTF. The rearrangement joins TRBV20-1 to TRBJ1-2, with D uncertain. The CDR3 sequence is 9 residues long. Germline values: CDR1 DFQATT, CDR2 SNEGSKA (reference sequence). V lost 6 bases and J lost 7, with 6 bases in between.

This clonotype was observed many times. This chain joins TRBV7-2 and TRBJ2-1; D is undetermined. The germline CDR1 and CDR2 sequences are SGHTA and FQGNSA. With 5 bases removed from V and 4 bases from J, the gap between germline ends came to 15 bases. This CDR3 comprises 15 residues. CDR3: CASSGTRQMYNEQFF. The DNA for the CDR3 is TGTGCCAGCAGCGGCACGCGCCAAATGTACAATGAGCAGTTCTTC.

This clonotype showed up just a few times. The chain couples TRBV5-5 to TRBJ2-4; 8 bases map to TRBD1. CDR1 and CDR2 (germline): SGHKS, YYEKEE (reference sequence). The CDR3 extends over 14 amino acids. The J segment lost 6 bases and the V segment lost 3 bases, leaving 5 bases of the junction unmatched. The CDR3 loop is CASSSQGARNIQYF. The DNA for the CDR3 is TGTGCCAGCAGCTCGCAGGGGGCTCGAAACATTCAGTACTTC.

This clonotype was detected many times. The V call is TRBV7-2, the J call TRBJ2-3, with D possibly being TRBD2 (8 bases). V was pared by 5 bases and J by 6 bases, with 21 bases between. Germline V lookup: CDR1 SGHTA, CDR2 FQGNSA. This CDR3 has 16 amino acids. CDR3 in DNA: TGTGCCAGCAGCATTACTAGCGGACAACAGGGGGATACGCAGTATTTT. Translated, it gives CASSITSGQQGDTQYF. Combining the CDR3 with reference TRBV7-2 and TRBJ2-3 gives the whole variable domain GAGVSQSPSNKVTEKGKDVELRCDPISGHTALYWYRQSLGQGLEFLIYFQGNSAPDKSGLPSDRFSAERTGGSVSTLTIQRTQQEDSAVYLCASSITSGQQGDTQYFGPGTRLTVL.

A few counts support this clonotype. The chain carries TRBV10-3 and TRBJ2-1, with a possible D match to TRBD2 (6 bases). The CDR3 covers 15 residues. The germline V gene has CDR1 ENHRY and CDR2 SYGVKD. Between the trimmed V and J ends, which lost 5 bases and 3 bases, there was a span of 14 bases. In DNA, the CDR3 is TGTGCCATCAGTCAAGGAGGGATAGTCTACAATGAGCAGTTCTTC. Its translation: CAISQGGIVYNEQFF.

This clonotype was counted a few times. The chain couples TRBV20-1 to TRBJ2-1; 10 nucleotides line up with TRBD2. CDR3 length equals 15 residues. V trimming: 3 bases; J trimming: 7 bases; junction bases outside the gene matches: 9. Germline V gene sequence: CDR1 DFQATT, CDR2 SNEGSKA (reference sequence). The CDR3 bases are TGCAGTGCTAGGCAGAGCGGGAGGGCTTGGAATGAGCAGTTCTTC. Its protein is CSARQSGRAWNEQFF.

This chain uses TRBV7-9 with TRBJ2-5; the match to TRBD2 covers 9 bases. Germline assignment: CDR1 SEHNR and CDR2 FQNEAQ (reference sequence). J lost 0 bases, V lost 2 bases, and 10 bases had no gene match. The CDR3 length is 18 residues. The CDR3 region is CASSLPLRLAEYQETQYF. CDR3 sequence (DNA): TGTGCCAGCAGCTTACCCCTACGACTAGCGGAGTACCAAGAGACCCAGTACTTC.

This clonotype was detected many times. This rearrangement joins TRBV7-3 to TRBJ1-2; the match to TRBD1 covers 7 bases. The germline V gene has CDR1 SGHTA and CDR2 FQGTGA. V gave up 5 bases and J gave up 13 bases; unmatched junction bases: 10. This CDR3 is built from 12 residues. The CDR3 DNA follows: TGTGCCAGCAGCCAAACAGGGGCCGCGAGCACCTTC. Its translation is CASSQTGAASTF.

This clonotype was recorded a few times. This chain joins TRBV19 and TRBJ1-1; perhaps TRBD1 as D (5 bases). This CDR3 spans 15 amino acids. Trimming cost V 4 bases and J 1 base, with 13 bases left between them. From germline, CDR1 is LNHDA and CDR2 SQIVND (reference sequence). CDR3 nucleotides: TGTGCCAGTAGTACCTTTCTGGGGGGGAACACTGAAGCTTTCTTT. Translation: CASSTFLGGNTEAFF. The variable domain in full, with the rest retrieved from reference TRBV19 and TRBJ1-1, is DGGITQSPKYLFRKEGQNVTLSCEQNLNHDAMYWYRQDPGQGLRLIYYSQIVNDFQKGDIAEGYSVSREKKESFPLTVTSAQKNPTAFYLCASSTFLGGNTEAFFGQGTRLTVV.

The CDR3 loop reads CASSRKPGLDTDTQYF. DNA of the CDR3: TGTGCCAGCAGCCGAAAGCCGGGACTAGACACAGATACGCAGTATTTT. This chain joins TRBV14 and TRBJ2-3, with 8 bases matching TRBD2. With 4 bases clipped from V and 2 bases from J, the junction kept 8 bases outside the gene matches. This CDR3 comprises 16 residues. CDR1 is SGHDN and CDR2 is FVKESK in the germline V gene. The full variable domain, in which reference TRBV14 and TRBJ2-3 provide the parts outside the CDR3, is EAGVTQFPSHSVIEKGQTVTLRCDPISGHDNLYWYRRVMGKEIKFLLHFVKESKQDESGMPNNRFLAERTGGTYSTLKVQPAELEDSGVYFCASSRKPGLDTDTQYFGPGTRLTVL.

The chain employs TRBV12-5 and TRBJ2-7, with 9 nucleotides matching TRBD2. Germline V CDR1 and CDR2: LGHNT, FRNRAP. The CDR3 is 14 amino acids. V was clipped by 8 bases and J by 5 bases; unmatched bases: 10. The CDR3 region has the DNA TGTGCTAGTAGTAGCGGACTAGCGCCCCACGAGCAGTACTTC. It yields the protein CASSSGLAPHEQYF.

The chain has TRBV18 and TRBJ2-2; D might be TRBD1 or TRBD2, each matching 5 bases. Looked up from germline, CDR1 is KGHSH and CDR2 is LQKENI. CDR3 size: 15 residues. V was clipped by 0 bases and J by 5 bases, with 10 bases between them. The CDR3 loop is CASSPPPGTTGELFF. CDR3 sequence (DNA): TGTGCCAGCTCACCACCGCCAGGGACGACCGGGGAGCTGTTTTTT.

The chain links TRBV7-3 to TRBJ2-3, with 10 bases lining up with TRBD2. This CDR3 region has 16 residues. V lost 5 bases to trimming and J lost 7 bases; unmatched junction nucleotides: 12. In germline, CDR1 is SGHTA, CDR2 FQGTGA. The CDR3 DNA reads TGTGCCAGCAGCCAGGAGGCTAGCGGGAGTAGGTATACGCAGTATTTT. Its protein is CASSQEASGSRYTQYF.